The 3 T cell receptor beta chains below all came from one sample that was sequenced in a study of T cell changes during pregnancy in multiple sclerosis. Sequencing was performed with immunoSEQ multiplex PCR; in TCRdb, only in-frame clones are kept and a portion is missing. Of under 95,000 clones in the sample, 91% are singletons; the top ten hold approximately 1.6%. Sequences were derived from peripheral blood, sampled after pregnancy. These receptor sequences come from a female donor in good health, enrolled as a control in a pregnancy study.

Many counts were recorded for this clone. This sample also contains other DNA sequences that code for the same CDR3. This chain links TRBV18 with TRBJ2-2; 9 bases match TRBD2. The ends lost 7 bases at V and 4 bases at J; junction bases unmatched: 7. CDR3 length: 15 residues. The V gene's germline CDR1 is KGHSH and CDR2 LQKENI. Here the CDR3 reads CASYSGGASTGELFF. For the CDR3, the DNA is TGTGCCAGCTATAGCGGGGGCGCAAGCACCGGGGAGCTGTTTTTT.

The rearrangement links TRBV11-2 to TRBJ1-1, with 7 nucleotides matching TRBD1. CDR3 length: 16 amino acids. The germline CDR1 and CDR2 sequences are SGHAT and FQNNGV. Trimming cost V 4 bases and J 1 base; bases outside gene matches: 9. This CDR3 is CASSYRQGRENTEAFF. The CDR3 DNA sequence: TGTGCCAGCAGCTACAGACAGGGAAGGGAGAACACTGAAGCTTTCTTT. The full variable domain, rest sourced from reference TRBV11-2 and TRBJ1-1, is EAGVAQSPRYKIIEKRQSVAFWCNPISGHATLYWYQQILGQGPKLLIQFQNNGVVDDSQLPKDRFSAERLKGVDSTLKIQPAKLEDSAVYLCASSYRQGRENTEAFFGQGTRLTVV.

This clone was seen a handful of times. CDR3 DNA sequence: TGTGCCAGCAGTTCGGCGGGGGACCTCTACGAGCAGTACTTC. Translating gives CASSSAGDLYEQYF. The chain employs TRBV28 and TRBJ2-7; TRBD2 aligns across 7 bases. The CDR3 is made up of 14 amino acids. Germline trimming cut 4 bases from V and 3 bases from J; bases unmatched to any gene: 6. CDR1 is MDHEN and CDR2 is SYDVKM in the germline V gene. The whole variable domain, remainder taken from reference TRBV28 and TRBJ2-7, is DVKVTQSSRYLVKRTGEKVFLECVQDMDHENMFWYRQDPGLGLRLIYFSYDVKMKEKGDIPEGYSVSREKKERFSLILESASTNQTSMYLCASSSAGDLYEQYFGPGTRLTVT.